Shown below are 14 T cell receptor beta chains from a single sample sequenced in a study of blood T cell repertoires in COVID-19. The table came from immunoSEQ multiplex PCR; TCRdb's copy has only in-frame clones and leaves some out. The data hold some 320,000 clones, with 70% to 90% observed a single time. The sequenced sample was PBMCs or T cells enriched from blood (not recorded which). The receptors derive from a woman under 40 who had recovered from COVID-19.

This rearrangement joins TRBV19 to TRBJ1-1; 9 bases agree with TRBD1. Trimming cost V 0 bases and J 1 base; bases outside gene matches: 6. The CDR3 length is 17 residues. The germline CDR1 and CDR2 sequences are LNHDA and SQIVND (reference sequence). The CDR3 loop is CASSIDGQGLWNTEAFF. The CDR3 bases are TGTGCCAGTAGTATAGATGGACAGGGGCTGTGGAACACTGAAGCTTTCTTT. Full variable domain (rest looked up from reference TRBV19 and TRBJ1-1): DGGITQSPKYLFRKEGQNVTLSCEQNLNHDAMYWYRQDPGQGLRLIYYSQIVNDFQKGDIAEGYSVSREKKESFPLTVTSAQKNPTAFYLCASSIDGQGLWNTEAFFGQGTRLTVV.

The genes are TRBV6-6 and TRBJ2-7, with D perhaps TRBD2 (6 bases). The CDR3 covers 12 residues. Germline V lookup: CDR1 MNHNY, CDR2 SVGAGI (reference sequence). Trimming left V 5 bases short and J 7 bases short, with 12 bases between. In DNA, the CDR3 is TGTGCCAGCAGTGAGGAGGGCTTTGAGCAGTACTTC. This codes for CASSEEGFEQYF.

The rearrangement uses TRBV5-1 and TRBJ2-3, with a weak D call TRBD1 (6 bases). CDR1 and CDR2 from the germline V gene are SGHRS and YFSETQ. V dropped 0 bases and J dropped 3 bases, with 14 bases sitting between them. This CDR3 has 16 residues. Written as DNA, the CDR3 is TGCGCCAGCAGCTTGGGGGATTACAGGGTGACAGATACGCAGTATTTT. Amino acids: CASSLGDYRVTDTQYF.

CDR3 bases: TGTGCCAGCAGCTTAGTGGGACTAGCGGGGGGGCTTCAAGATACGCAGTATTTT. Its protein is CASSLVGLAGGLQDTQYF. The chain is built from TRBV11-2 and TRBJ2-3, with TRBD2 matching 16 bases. This CDR3 contains 18 residues. Looked up from germline, CDR1 is SGHAT and CDR2 is FQNNGV. V trimming: 1 base; J trimming: 5 bases; junction bases outside the gene matches: 6.

The CDR3 is CASSSDTNNEQFF. The CDR3 DNA sequence: TGTGCCAGCAGCTCGGACACAAACAATGAGCAGTTCTTC. The genes are TRBV13 and TRBJ2-1; the D gene is possibly TRBD1 (5 bases). This CDR3 has 13 amino acids. The V end was cut by 4 bases, the J end by 5 bases, with 9 bases between. In germline, CDR1 is PRHDT, CDR2 FYEKMQ (reference sequence).

The chain combines TRBV10-3 with TRBJ2-7; 9 nucleotides line up with TRBD1. The CDR3 runs to 12 residues. CDR1 and CDR2 from the germline V gene are ENHRY and SYGVKD. The J segment lost 7 bases and the V segment lost 10 bases, leaving 8 bases of the junction unmatched. In nucleotides, the CDR3 is TGTGCCACCGGGACAGGGCTCGGAGAGCAGTACTTC. It yields the protein CATGTGLGEQYF.

The rearrangement links TRBV18 to TRBJ2-2; 13 bases agree with TRBD2. The V gene end was trimmed by 6 bases and the J gene end by 1 base; junction bases not matched to a gene: 11. The length of the CDR3 is 19 residues. Germline assignment: CDR1 KGHSH and CDR2 LQKENI. DNA for the CDR3: TGTGCCAGCTCGGTGTCCGGGACTAGCGGGGTAGTGAACACCGGGGAGCTGTTTTTT. Its protein product is CASSVSGTSGVVNTGELFF.

The rearrangement uses TRBV6-5 and TRBJ2-7; 12 bases line up with TRBD1. Germline trimming cut 7 bases from V and 4 bases from J; bases unmatched to any gene: 5. Germline V lookup: CDR1 MNHEY, CDR2 SVGAGI. There are 14 residues in the CDR3. The CDR3 coding sequence is TGTGCCAGCATACGGGGACAGGGGGCGTACGAGCAGTACTTC. Translated: CASIRGQGAYEQYF.

V usage is TRBV9 and J usage is TRBJ1-6; D unclear. The CDR3 has 12 amino acids. Trimming pared 3 bases from V and 8 bases from J, leaving 6 bases between. Germline V lookup: CDR1 SGDLS, CDR2 YYNGEE. The CDR3 nucleotides read TGTGCCAGCAGCGGAGCGGATTCACCCCTCCACTTT. Translation: CASSGADSPLHF. Supplemented by reference TRBV9 and TRBJ1-6, the full variable domain reads DSGVTQTPKHLITATGQRVTLRCSPRSGDLSVYWYQQSLDQGLQFLIQYYNGEERAKGNILERFSAQQFPDLHSELNLSSLELGDSALYFCASSGADSPLHFGNGTRLTVT.

The V and J genes are TRBV28 and TRBJ1-1; tentatively, D is TRBD1 (6 bases). CDR1 and CDR2 from the germline V gene are MDHEN and SYDVKM. V lost 5 bases and J 3 bases, leaving 16 bases between the germline ends. The CDR3 loop spans 15 amino acids. CDR3 protein: CASSRQGIIDTEAFF. The CDR3 DNA follows: TGTGCCAGCAGTAGGCAGGGGATAATAGACACTGAAGCTTTCTTT.

The genes are TRBV7-2 and TRBJ2-7; 8 nucleotides align to TRBD2. Germline assignment: CDR1 SGHTA and CDR2 FQGNSA. The CDR3 runs to 15 residues. Unmatched junction bases numbered 1, after V lost 0 bases and J lost 0 bases. In DNA, the CDR3 is TGTGCCAGCAGCTTAGCCGGGGGGGCCTCCTACGAGCAGTACTTC. Its protein product is CASSLAGGASYEQYF.

The chain is built from TRBV6-2 or TRBV6-3 and TRBJ1-2, with D perhaps TRBD1 (5 bases). The germline V gene has CDR1 MNHEY and CDR2 SVGEGT. Trimming took 2 bases from V and 3 from J, leaving 16 bases between them. The length of the CDR3 is 16 residues. CDR3 loop: CASSYRPMEGYYGYTF. The CDR3 DNA sequence: TGTGCCAGCAGTTACCGACCCATGGAGGGGTACTATGGCTACACCTTC.

This clone was recorded only once. The rearrangement uses TRBV7-6 and TRBJ1-3; TRBD1 matches 11 bases. V dropped 5 bases and J dropped 2; count of bases not matched to a gene: 2. There are 15 residues in the CDR3. The germline gives CDR1 SGHVS, CDR2 FNYEAQ. The CDR3 DNA reads as TGTGCCAGCAGCACGGGACAGGGGGCTGGAAACACCATATATTTT. Its translation is CASSTGQGAGNTIYF.

This chain uses TRBV7-8 with TRBJ2-1; 8 nucleotides line up with TRBD2. The V gene end was trimmed by 5 bases and the J gene end by 9 bases; junction bases not matched to a gene: 6. The CDR3 covers 13 residues. Germline CDR1 is SGHVS and CDR2 is FQNEAQ. The DNA for the CDR3 is TGTGCCAGCAGCCGGACTAGCTCCCGTGAGCAGTTCTTC. It codes for CASSRTSSREQFF. Together with reference TRBV7-8 and TRBJ2-1, the CDR3 gives the full variable domain: GAGVSQSPRYKVAKRGQDVALRCDPISGHVSLFWYQQALGQGPEFLTYFQNEAQLDKSGLPSDRFFAERPEGSVSTLKIQRTQQEDSAVYLCASSRTSSREQFFGPGTRLTVL.